This T cell receptor beta chain derives from a study of T cell changes during pregnancy in multiple sclerosis. This table comes from immunoSEQ multiplex PCR, and its TCRdb copy is limited to in-frame clones, with some not included. This table has 98,000 or so clones, approximately 93% appearing once. This clone was counted only a few times. This CDR3 is built from 14 residues. Germline trimming cut 3 bases from V and 7 bases from J; bases unmatched to any gene: 6. Per germline, CDR1 MNHNS and CDR2 SASEGT. J is TRBJ1-5 and V is TRBV6-1, with 7 bases that match TRBD1. The sample consisted of peripheral blood, taken after pregnancy. The TCR comes from a female donor with multiple sclerosis, enrolled in a pregnancy study. The CDR3 sequence is CASSDEGAIQPQHF. The CDR3, as DNA: TGTGCCAGCAGTGACGAGGGGGCTATACAGCCCCAGCATTTT.